The following is a T cell receptor beta chain sequence with its context. The sample is drawn from a study of blood T cell repertoires in COVID-19. In germline, CDR1 is SGHRS, CDR2 YFSETQ. The CDR3 loop spans 14 amino acids. V was clipped by 4 bases and J by 5 bases, with 13 bases between them. Original methodology: Amplified reference gene primers provided the basis for estimating nucleated cell counts. Method: immunoSEQ multiplex PCR; TCRdb's copy keeps in-frame clones and lacks some. V and J calls and clone size are copied from that table; D and trimming were computed from the DNA. The sample consists of some 150,000 clones, about 85% of them appearing once.

The sample was peripheral blood. The TCR sequence derives from a human donor in a cohort sampled during active COVID-19. The chain carries TRBV5-1 and TRBJ1-5, with D hard to call. CDR3 region: CASSPDTTYQPQHF. The CDR3 region has the DNA TGCGCCAGCAGCCCCGATACAACCTATCAGCCCCAGCATTTT. Supplemented by reference TRBV5-1 and TRBJ1-5, the full variable domain reads KAGVTQTPRYLIKTRGQQVTLSCSPISGHRSVSWYQQTPGQGLQFLFEYFSETQRNKGNFPGRFSGRQFSNSRSEMNVSTLELGDSALYLCASSPDTTYQPQHFGDGTRLSIL.